A single sample is the source of the 27 T cell receptor beta chains below, sequenced in a study of blood T cells in healthy people across ages. A second PCR, run for roughly 6 to 11 cycles, used a sample-barcoded 5' primer plus a J-beta primer mix. TCRdb re-called the 5' RACE reads with MiXCR, one entry per CDR3 protein. This sample yields around 1,900,000 distinct CDR3 sequences, of which about two fifths are seen a single time; under 30% belongs to the top ten. Sequenced: blood. The receptors stem from a human donor in good health.

Only a few counts were recorded for this clonotype. V and J are TRBV25-1 and TRBJ2-7; the D gene could be TRBD1 or TRBD2 (6 bases each). This CDR3 is built from 15 residues. Germline lookup yields CDR1 MGHDK and CDR2 SYGVNS. V shed 3 bases and J shed 2 bases, with 14 bases lying between them. This chain's CDR3 is CASSDPRGRTYEQYF. CDR3 sequence (DNA): TGTGCCAGCAGTGATCCCCGGGGGCGTACCTACGAGCAGTACTTC.

The rearrangement links TRBV4-3 to TRBJ2-5; D remains unclear. The CDR3 is 15 amino acids. Germline V lookup: CDR1 LGHNA, CDR2 YSLEER. Trimming shortened V by 4 bases and J by 5 bases, and 17 bases separated the two germline ends. The CDR3 loop reads CASSLLHRSGETQYF. The CDR3 nucleotides are TGCGCCAGCAGCCTTTTACACCGGTCGGGTGAGACCCAGTACTTC.

For the CDR3, the DNA is TGTGCCAGCACGGCCGGGGGAAGACCCGGCTACACCTTC. Translated: CASTAGGRPGYTF. This chain connects TRBV6-5 to TRBJ1-2, with D possibly matching TRBD1 (5 bases). Germline V gene sequence: CDR1 MNHEY, CDR2 SVGAGI. This CDR3 has 13 residues. Deletions cut 7 bases from V and 8 bases from J, with 17 bases between.

The chain employs TRBV4-3 and TRBJ2-7; possibly TRBD1 for D (6 bases). The CDR3 consists of 16 residues. The germline V gene has CDR1 LGHNA and CDR2 YSLEER. V shed 0 bases and J shed 3 bases, with 15 bases lying between them. The CDR3 nucleotides read TGCGCCAGCAGCCAAGATCACCCGACAGGTTACTACGAGCAGTACTTC. Translated, it gives CASSQDHPTGYYEQYF.

A single count supports this clonotype. The chain is built from TRBV2 and TRBJ1-5; tentatively, D is TRBD1 (5 bases). Germline V CDR1 and CDR2: SNHLY, FYNNEI. The length of the CDR3 is 14 residues. Deletions cut 5 bases from V and 6 bases from J, with 14 bases between. The CDR3 loop reads CASSSREGIQPQHF. The CDR3, as DNA: TGTGCCAGCAGTTCCAGGGAAGGAATTCAGCCCCAGCATTTT.

This chain joins TRBV20-1 and TRBJ1-2; the match to TRBD1 covers 8 bases. Germline V gene sequence: CDR1 DFQATT, CDR2 SNEGSKA (reference sequence). The ends lost 5 bases at V and 4 bases at J; junction bases unmatched: 9. This CDR3 is built from 14 residues. This chain's CDR3 is CSASGQGRVYGYTF. In DNA, the CDR3 is TGCAGTGCTTCCGGACAGGGTCGAGTCTATGGCTACACCTTC.

This chain links TRBV12-5 with TRBJ1-2; D call uncertain. The CDR3 consists of 13 residues. Germline CDR1 LGHNT, CDR2 FRNRAP. The ends were cut back, 3 bases at V and 3 bases at J, with 8 bases in the middle. The CDR3 protein is CASGFGQYYGYTF. DNA of the CDR3: TGTGCTAGTGGTTTCGGGCAGTACTATGGCTACACCTTC. Full variable domain (rest looked up from reference TRBV12-5 and TRBJ1-2): DARVTQTPRHKVTEMGQEVTMRCQPILGHNTVFWYRQTMMQGLELLAYFRNRAPLDDSGMPKDRFSAEMPDATLATLKIQPSEPRDSAVYFCASGFGQYYGYTFGSGTRLTVV.

This sequence joins TRBV5-6 and TRBJ2-7, with 7 bases identical to TRBD1. CDR3 size: 14 residues. V lost 4 bases to trimming and J lost 5 bases; unmatched junction nucleotides: 9. Germline lookup yields CDR1 SGHDT and CDR2 YYEEEE. The CDR3 DNA is TGTGCCAGCAGCCTGGGACAGTTCCGAAACGAGCAGTACTTC. The encoded protein is CASSLGQFRNEQYF.

This clonotype has just a few counts. The chain joins TRBV2 to TRBJ1-2; 7 bases agree with TRBD1. The trim removed 3 bases at V and 8 bases at J, leaving 12 bases unmatched. CDR1 is SNHLY, CDR2 FYNNEI, per germline. The CDR3 has 15 residues. DNA for the CDR3: TGTGCCAGCAGTGACCAACTCGGACAGGTTATGGGCTACACCTTC. This gives the protein CASSDQLGQVMGYTF.

The CDR3 DNA is TGCAGCGTTCACGGACAGGGCTATGATGAGCAGTTCTTC. It specifies CSVHGQGYDEQFF. The V call is TRBV29-1, the J call TRBJ2-1, with TRBD1 identical over 8 bases. The J segment lost 8 bases and the V segment lost 5 bases, leaving 8 bases of the junction unmatched. Germline CDR1 SQVTM, CDR2 ANQGSEA. The CDR3 is made up of 13 amino acids.

The chain recombines TRBV27 with TRBJ2-1; the match to TRBD2 covers 8 bases. Trimming at V came to 4 bases and at J to 2 bases, leaving 13 bases not matched to a gene. The CDR3 contains 18 residues. Germline assignment: CDR1 MNHEY and CDR2 SMNVEV (reference sequence). CDR3 protein: CASSSYGSSGGAYNEQFF. In DNA form, the CDR3 reads TGTGCCAGCAGTTCATACGGATCTTCCGGGGGGGCCTACAATGAGCAGTTCTTC.

A few counts support this clonotype. This chain joins TRBV20-1 and TRBJ2-7; no firm D call. The ends were cut back, 0 bases at V and 1 base at J, with 13 bases in the middle. Germline loops: CDR1 DFQATT, CDR2 SNEGSKA (reference sequence). The CDR3 consists of 15 residues. The CDR3 loop is CSARDRVDRSYEQYF. For the CDR3, the DNA is TGCAGTGCTAGAGATAGGGTTGATAGATCCTACGAGCAGTACTTC.

This clonotype has more than one count but fewer than ten. The chain has TRBV4-2 and TRBJ2-5; weak D call: TRBD1 (5 bases). Looked up from germline, CDR1 is LGHNA and CDR2 is YNFKEQ. Trimming took off 3 bases at V and 11 bases at J, with 13 bases between the two ends. This CDR3 has 12 amino acids. CDR3 sequence reads: CASSQGTPGQYF. In DNA form, the CDR3 reads TGTGCCAGCAGCCAGGGAACCCCAGGGCAGTACTTC.

The table lists this clonotype with a few counts. This chain connects TRBV12-3 or TRBV12-4 to TRBJ2-5; D is undetermined. Trimming removed 3 bases from V and 1 base from J, with 9 bases in between. The CDR3 loop spans 14 amino acids. The DNA of the CDR3 is TGTGCCAGCAGTTTTATGACGGCCCAAGAGACCCAGTACTTC. Protein product: CASSFMTAQETQYF.

Points on this clonotype: One junction end does not reproduce the germline sequence, and a read error may be involved. The chain links TRBV7-2 to TRBJ2-3; no reliable D call. CDR3 size: 14 residues. Germline V gene lookup returns CDR1 SGHTA and CDR2 FQGNSA. The DNA for the CDR3 is TGTGTCAGCAGCCCAAGGCCCCGCACAGATACGCAGTATTTT. Translating it yields CVSSPRPRTDTQYF. The full variable domain, its missing parts supplied by reference TRBV7-2 and TRBJ2-3, is GAGVSQSPSNKVTEKGKDVELRCDPISGHTALYWYRQSLGQGLEFLIYFQGNSAPDKSGLPSDRFSAERTGGSVSTLTIQRTQQEDSAVYLCVSSPRPRTDTQYFGPGTRLTVL.

V is TRBV20-1 and J is TRBJ2-4; TRBD1 matches 7 bases. After removal of 6 bases from V and 13 bases from J, the junction contained 9 bases not matched to a gene. Germline-derived CDR1 and CDR2 are DFQATT and SNEGSKA (reference sequence). The CDR3 spans 11 residues. The CDR3 coding sequence is TGCAGTGCGTGGGACAGTAAAGAGCAGTACTTC. Protein product: CSAWDSKEQYF.

The rearrangement uses TRBV14 and TRBJ2-3, with 9 positions matching TRBD2. This CDR3 has 15 amino acids. From germline, CDR1 is SGHDN and CDR2 FVKESK. V was pared by 3 bases and J by 8 bases, with 9 bases of the junction left unmatched. The CDR3 nucleotides are TGTGCCAGCAGCCATGGACTAGCGTCTCCACGTACGCAGTATTTT. Residues: CASSHGLASPRTQYF.

This chain uses TRBV12-3 or TRBV12-4 with TRBJ2-3; D is unclear. The CDR3 consists of 13 residues. Trimming cost V 6 bases and J 6 bases, with 13 bases left between them. CDR3 DNA sequence: TGTGCCAGCAGCGGACCATTTCGGGATACGCAGTATTTT. This encodes CASSGPFRDTQYF.

The chain couples TRBV28 to TRBJ2-1; no reliable D call. The germline V gene has CDR1 MDHEN and CDR2 SYDVKM. The length of the CDR3 is 15 residues. V lost 5 bases to trimming and J lost 7 bases, with 18 bases between them. CDR3 protein: CASSPRPPKVNEQFF. The CDR3, as DNA: TGTGCCAGCAGTCCCCGGCCCCCGAAGGTAAATGAGCAGTTCTTC.

This clonotype was counted only a few times. V gene TRBV29-1 combines with J gene TRBJ2-7, with D uncertain. Germline CDR1 reads SQVTM; CDR2 reads ANQGSEA. Trimming left V 2 bases short and J 0 bases short, with 8 bases between. This CDR3 has 13 residues. This CDR3 is CSVETMSSYEQYF. CDR3 nucleotides: TGCAGCGTTGAAACAATGAGCTCCTACGAGCAGTACTTC.

The V call is TRBV6-6, the J call TRBJ1-2, with 7 bases that match TRBD1. The CDR3 runs to 14 residues. The J segment lost 5 bases and the V segment lost 2 bases, leaving 5 bases of the junction unmatched. Germline V gene sequence: CDR1 MNHNY, CDR2 SVGAGI (reference sequence). This CDR3 reads CASSYEGARYGYTF. CDR3 DNA sequence: TGTGCCAGCAGTTACGAGGGGGCGAGGTATGGCTACACCTTC.

The rearrangement joins TRBV7-8 to TRBJ1-6; a weak D match, TRBD1 (5 bases). The CDR3 totals 15 residues. Trimming took off 5 bases at V and 3 bases at J, with 11 bases between the two ends. Germline V gene sequence: CDR1 SGHVS, CDR2 FQNEAQ. The CDR3, as DNA: TGTGCCAGCAGCCCACGGGACGTCTATAATTCACCCCTCCACTTT. It specifies CASSPRDVYNSPLHF. The full variable domain, rest sourced from reference TRBV7-8 and TRBJ1-6, is GAGVSQSPRYKVAKRGQDVALRCDPISGHVSLFWYQQALGQGPEFLTYFQNEAQLDKSGLPSDRFFAERPEGSVSTLKIQRTQQEDSAVYLCASSPRDVYNSPLHFGNGTRLTVT.

The chain has TRBV27 and TRBJ1-2; TRBD1 is a possible D gene (5 bases). The CDR3 runs to 12 residues. Germline lookup yields CDR1 MNHEY and CDR2 SMNVEV (reference sequence). V lost 6 bases and J lost 10, with 15 bases in between. The CDR3 region is CASRGDDPDYTF. DNA for the CDR3: TGTGCCAGCAGGGGGGACGACCCTGACTACACCTTC.

This chain joins TRBV7-2 and TRBJ1-4; D gene unclear. CDR1 SGHTA and CDR2 FQGNSA come from the germline V gene. This CDR3 spans 12 amino acids. Trimming shortened V by 4 bases and J by 6 bases, and 6 bases separated the two germline ends. The CDR3 region is CASSSPYEKLFF. The CDR3 DNA sequence: TGTGCCAGCAGCTCTCCGTATGAAAAACTGTTTTTT.

This chain connects TRBV4-3 to TRBJ1-4; 7 bases line up with TRBD1. Per the germline V gene, CDR1 is LGHNA and CDR2 is YSLEER. V shed 0 bases, J shed 7 bases, and the junction held 11 bases outside the gene matches. The CDR3 length is 17 residues. CDR3 DNA: TGCGCCAGCAGCCAAGATAACAGGGGAGGTTGGGGTGAAAAACTGTTTTTT. Protein sequence: CASSQDNRGGWGEKLFF.

In its sample, this clonotype was seen a few times. This chain links TRBV21-1 with TRBJ2-3; the DNA was not compared with TRBD1, the D call given in the table. TRBV21-1 is described as a pseudogene. The CDR3 covers 17 residues. CDR3 protein: CASSKALCGTGVDTQYF. The CDR3 DNA reads as TGTGCCAGCAGCAAAGCGCTCTGCGGGACAGGGGTGGATACGCAGTATTTT.

The CDR3 reads CASSYRGEGNQPQHF. In DNA form, the CDR3 reads TGTGCCAGCAGTTATAGGGGGGAGGGCAATCAGCCCCAGCATTTT. The V gene is TRBV12-3 or TRBV12-4, the J gene TRBJ1-5; weak D call: TRBD1 (6 bases). CDR3 size: 15 residues. V lost 4 bases, J lost 2 bases, and 12 bases lay in between.